Here is one TCR beta chain with its context. Its antigen is unknown. This sample is drawn from a study of cytomegalovirus exposure and HLA in healthy donors. Overall study findings and caveats: By a later analysis, the bulk of CMV-associated TCR beta chains appeared HLA-restricted. Later analysis indicated greater clonal expansion among HLA-associated TCR beta chains than among equally common other chains. Later genetic work tied a missense DCLRE1C variant to beta-chain V and J trimming. Later analysis identified about 17,000 TCR beta sequences associated with HLA alleles, using a false discovery rate threshold of 0.05.

Germline V gene data show CDR1 as LNHNV and CDR2 as YYDKDF (reference sequence). Trimming removed 1 base from V and 4 bases from J; junction bases left unmatched: 5. The length of the CDR3 is 16 residues. Primers: 60 Vbeta forward and 13 Jbeta reverse. The protocol was immunoSEQ multiplex PCR, while the TCRdb copy is restricted to in-frame clones and leaves out a portion. The sample shows a few hundred thousand clones, around 90% of them seen only once. The chain carries TRBV15 and TRBJ2-2, with 8 bases fitting TRBD2. The origin of this receptor is a woman between 18 and 30 years old in good health and CMV-seronegative. Sequenced material: PBMCs. CDR3 loop: CATSRAGGEPTGELFF. The CDR3 bases are TGTGCCACCAGCAGAGCCGGGGGGGAACCCACCGGGGAGCTGTTTTTT.